This TCR beta chain comes out of a study of T cell responses to AZD1222 COVID-19 vaccine. Comment on this clone: Its antigen is still unknown.

The repertoire was sequenced with immunoSEQ multiplex PCR; TCRdb's copy has only in-frame clones and lacks some. In the table there are tens of thousands of clones, 90% to 95% of which are singletons. Trimming left V 4 bases short and J 4 bases short, with 17 bases between. There are 17 residues in the CDR3. Germline V gene data show CDR1 as MDHEN and CDR2 as SYDVKM. The study's findings and limits: Researchers report vaccine-associated CD4 TCRs spanning spike, with dominance at 160-218 and 743-854. There were mostly white British donors and more females than males, and clonal diversity was possibly underestimated.

Material: peripheral blood, obtained on day 0 of AZD1222 vaccination. This sequence joins TRBV28 and TRBJ2-6; no definite D call. The TCR sequence derives from an adult in good health. The CDR3 DNA follows: TGTGCCAGCAGTTCCGGACCGAGACCAAGGGGGGCCAACGTCCTGACTTTC. Translation gives CASSSGPRPRGANVLTF.